This T cell receptor (beta chain) was documented in a study of OX40 agonist ivuxolimab in advanced cancers. Across the whole study: Participants, 75% to 90% male, averaged approximately 60 years of age, ranging from about 23 to 90. Previous treatment with anti-PD-1, anti-PD-L1 or anti-CTLA-4 therapy was allowed; under 50% had received some.

Germline assignment: CDR1 SGHTA and CDR2 FQGNSA. This CDR3 has 13 amino acids. V lost 3 bases and J 4 bases, leaving 7 bases between the germline ends. TCRdb keeps only in-frame clones here, not all; method: immunoSEQ multiplex PCR. The repertoire has roughly 25,000 clones, 77% of them found once; the top ten carry around 18%. The input for sequencing was CD4+ or CD8+ T cells sorted from blood, taken in a trial of the OX40 agonist ivuxolimab. This clonotype was sampled from an adult with an advanced solid tumor such as melanoma, head and neck, liver or kidney cancer. The V gene is TRBV7-2, the J gene TRBJ2-1, with D possibly called TRBD1 or TRBD2 (5 bases each). The CDR3 is CASSLGRYNEQFF. The CDR3 nucleotides read TGTGCCAGCAGCTTGGGACGGTACAATGAGCAGTTCTTC.